These T cell receptor beta chains were read from a single sample in a study of T cells in Graves' hyperthyroidism and ophthalmopathy. From the multiplex PCR reads, TCRdb called clonotypes with MiXCR, one entry per CDR3 protein. Of around 400,000 distinct CDR3 sequences listed, roughly 25% are singletons. Sequencing was carried out using blood. The source is a man aged 50-60 years with Graves' hyperthyroidism. CDR3s include the opening cysteine and the closing phenylalanine or tryptophan. D genes are given only for firm matches. Not every row has a clone size; where given, it reads once, few, many or a size class.

d_call,j_call,v_call,clone_size,cdr3_nt,cdr3_aa
.,TRBJ2-7,TRBV28,many,TGTGCCAGCAGTTTATGGGCTGGGCGCGACGAGCAGTACTTC,CASSLWAGRDEQYF
.,TRBJ2-3,TRBV6-2/TRBV6-3,once,TGTGCCAGCATGTTAGGCGGCACAGATACGCAGTATTTT,CASMLGGTDTQYF
.,TRBJ2-3,TRBV5-1,.,TGCCTCACCGAGGCTAGCATAAGCACAGATACGCAGTATTTT,CLTEASISTDTQYF
TRBD1,TRBJ2-1,TRBV12-3/TRBV12-4,few,TGTGCCAGCAGGCTGAGGGGGCTTCGAGACAATGAGCAGTTCTTC,CASRLRGLRDNEQFF
.,TRBJ1-2,TRBV6-1,.,TGCGCCAGCAGCTTTGACCCCATTCCCTATGGCTACACCTTC,CASSFDPIPYGYTF
TRBD2,TRBJ2-1,TRBV3-1,many,TGTGCCAGCAGCCCCGGGACTAGCGGGGCCCGCGGAGGGAATGAGCAGTTCTTC,CASSPGTSGARGGNEQFF
TRBD1,TRBJ2-1,TRBV19,.,TGTGCCAGTAGCCGGGTGGGGGACAGGGTCGATGAGCAGTTCTTC,CASSRVGDRVDEQFF
.,TRBJ2-1,TRBV12-3/TRBV12-4,few,TGTGCCAGCAGTTTCGGAGGGAGTACCTACAATGAGCAGTTCTTC,CASSFGGSTYNEQFF
TRBD2,TRBJ2-3,TRBV7-9,few,TGTGCCAGCAGCTTATTTCCCCTTCAGCGGGAGGACGACACAGATACGCAGTATTTT,CASSLFPLQREDDTDTQYF
.,TRBJ2-7,TRBV6-1,.,TGTGCCAGCAGTGAAGCAGGTGGGAAGCAGTACTTC,CASSEAGGKQYF
.,TRBJ2-1,TRBV5-1,few,TGCGCCAGCAGCTTAGGGGCTAACCGGAACAATGAGCAGTTCTTC,CASSLGANRNNEQFF
.,TRBJ2-5,TRBV24-1,few,TGTGCCACCAGTGATGCGGGCCGTCTCCAAGAGACCCAGTACTTC,CATSDAGRLQETQYF
TRBD2,TRBJ2-7,TRBV3-1,.,TGTGCCAGCAGCCGACTAGCGGGAGACGAGCAGTACTTC,CASSRLAGDEQYF
.,TRBJ2-7,TRBV6-5,.,TGTGCCAGCAGTTACTCGTGGACGTACGAGCAGTACTTC,CASSYSWTYEQYF
TRBD1,TRBJ2-7,TRBV29-1,.,TGCAGCGGACGACAGGGTCCCTACGAGCAGTACTTC,CSGRQGPYEQYF
TRBD1,TRBJ1-2,TRBV5-1,once,TGCGCCAGCAGGGGGGACAGTTACTATGGCTACACCTTC,CASRGDSYYGYTF
TRBD2,TRBJ2-5,TRBV7-9,.,TGTGCCAGCAGCTTAGTGGCTAGCGGGAGTCATCAGACCCAGTACTTC,CASSLVASGSHQTQYF
TRBD1,TRBJ2-3,TRBV9,.,TGTGCCAGCAGCGTGCAGGGGGCAGATACGCAGTATTTT,CASSVQGADTQYF
.,TRBJ2-5,TRBV18,few,TGTGCCAGCTCACCACCAGTCGGGGGAGAAGAGACCCAGTACTTC,CASSPPVGGEETQYF
.,TRBJ1-2,TRBV6-1,.,TGTGCCAGCGCCGATGACGGGAGGCCTCTCTATGGCTACACCTTC,CASADDGRPLYGYTF
.,TRBJ1-2,TRBV30,.,TGTGCCTGGAGTCGTACAGGGAGGGATGGCTACACCTTC,CAWSRTGRDGYTF
.,TRBJ1-1,TRBV18,.,TGTGCCAGCTCACCAATGCGGGGGCAAAACACTGAAGCTTTCTTT,CASSPMRGQNTEAFF
.,TRBJ2-2,TRBV12-5,.,TGTGCTGGTGCCATTCTAGCGACCACCGGGGAGCTGTTTTTT,CAGAILATTGELFF
.,TRBJ1-2,TRBV20-1,.,TGCAGTGCTAGTGATGACAGTGACTATGGCTACACCTTC,CSASDDSDYGYTF
.,TRBJ1-1,TRBV29-1,few,TGCAGCGTTGAATCCGGCACTGAAGCTTTCTTT,CSVESGTEAFF
.,TRBJ1-2,TRBV6-1,many,TGTGCCAGCAGTGACCGGACAGCCGGGGTTAACTATGGCTACACCTTC,CASSDRTAGVNYGYTF